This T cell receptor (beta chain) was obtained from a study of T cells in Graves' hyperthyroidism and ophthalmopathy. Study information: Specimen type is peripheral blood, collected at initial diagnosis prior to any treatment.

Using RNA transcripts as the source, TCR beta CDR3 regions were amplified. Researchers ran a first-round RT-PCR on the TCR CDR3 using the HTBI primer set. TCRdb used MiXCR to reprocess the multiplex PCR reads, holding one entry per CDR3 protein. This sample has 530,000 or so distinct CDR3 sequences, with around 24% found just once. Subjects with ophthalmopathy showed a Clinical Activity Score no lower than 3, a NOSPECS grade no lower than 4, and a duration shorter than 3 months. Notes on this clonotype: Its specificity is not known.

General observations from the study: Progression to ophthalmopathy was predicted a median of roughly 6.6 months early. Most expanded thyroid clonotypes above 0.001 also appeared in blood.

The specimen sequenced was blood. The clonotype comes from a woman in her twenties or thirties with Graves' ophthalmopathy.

In DNA, the CDR3 is TGTGCCAGCAGGAACAGGGTCTTGGATGGCTACACCTTC. This codes for CASRNRVLDGYTF. The rearrangement joins TRBV12-3 or TRBV12-4 to TRBJ1-2, with D perhaps matching TRBD1 (6 bases). With 6 bases removed from V and 6 bases from J, the gap between germline ends came to 14 bases. The CDR3 runs to 13 residues.